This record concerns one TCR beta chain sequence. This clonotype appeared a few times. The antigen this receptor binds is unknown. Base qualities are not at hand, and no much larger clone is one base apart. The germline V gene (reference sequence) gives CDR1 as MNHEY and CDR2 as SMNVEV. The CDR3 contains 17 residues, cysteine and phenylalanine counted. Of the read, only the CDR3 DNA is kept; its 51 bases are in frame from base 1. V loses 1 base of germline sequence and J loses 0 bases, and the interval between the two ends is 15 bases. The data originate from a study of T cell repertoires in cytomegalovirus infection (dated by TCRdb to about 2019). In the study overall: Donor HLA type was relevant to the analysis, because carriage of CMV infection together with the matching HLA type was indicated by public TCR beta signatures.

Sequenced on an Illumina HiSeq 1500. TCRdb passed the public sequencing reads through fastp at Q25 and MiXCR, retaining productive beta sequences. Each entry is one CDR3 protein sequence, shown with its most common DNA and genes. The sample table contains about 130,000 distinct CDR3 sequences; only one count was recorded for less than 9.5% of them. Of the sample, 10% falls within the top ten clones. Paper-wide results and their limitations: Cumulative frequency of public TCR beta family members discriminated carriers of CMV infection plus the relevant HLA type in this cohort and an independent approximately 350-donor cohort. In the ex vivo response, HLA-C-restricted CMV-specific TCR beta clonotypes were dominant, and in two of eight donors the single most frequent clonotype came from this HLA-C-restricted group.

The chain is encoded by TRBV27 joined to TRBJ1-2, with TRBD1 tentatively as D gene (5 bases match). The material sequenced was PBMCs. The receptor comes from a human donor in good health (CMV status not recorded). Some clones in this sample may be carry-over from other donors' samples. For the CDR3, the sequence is CASSLFGGREANYGYTF. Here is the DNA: TGTGCCAGCAGTTTATTTGGAGGCAGGGAAGCTAACTATGGCTACACCTTC.